Listed here are 29 T cell receptor beta chains from one sample, sequenced in a study of radiotherapy plus CTLA-4 blockade in lung cancer. Clones were sequenced by immunoSEQ multiplex PCR, and TCRdb holds only the in-frame ones, with some missing. Of roughly 44,000 clones detected, approximately 79% appear once; the ten largest clones hold 11%. This specimen consisted of peripheral blood, obtained from a patient treated with radiotherapy plus ipilimumab. The source is a human donor with non-small cell lung cancer who had stable disease on radiotherapy plus ipilimumab.

The gene calls are TRBV7-2 and TRBJ1-2; D is perhaps TRBD1 (5 bases). The CDR3 extends over 14 amino acids. Trimming shortened V by 2 bases and J by 6 bases, and 13 bases separated the two germline ends. The V gene's germline CDR1 is SGHTA and CDR2 FQGNSA. This CDR3 reads CASSLSGRADGYTF. Here the CDR3 DNA reads TGTGCCAGCAGCTTAAGCGGCAGGGCTGATGGCTACACCTTC.

The chain is built from TRBV7-2 and TRBJ2-5; D might be TRBD1 (5 bases). TRBJ2-7 explains the end of the DNA better; the J call may be wrong. Germline V gene sequence: CDR1 SGHTA, CDR2 FQGNSA. The CDR3 spans 17 residues. CDR3 DNA sequence: TGTGCCAGCAGCTTAAGGGCTCTCAGGGCCGACTCCTACGAGCAGTACTTC. Translation: CASSLRALRADSYEQYF.

The gene calls are TRBV10-3 and TRBJ1-2, with D uncertain. The germline gives CDR1 ENHRY, CDR2 SYGVKD. The CDR3 loop spans 15 amino acids. The germline V and J ends were trimmed by 0 bases and 4 bases, with 12 bases remaining between them. The DNA of the CDR3 is TGTGCCATCAGTGAGTCGTTGGGAGAGAGCTATGGCTACACCTTC. Its protein is CAISESLGESYGYTF.

The chain uses TRBV9 and TRBJ1-3; D is unresolved. Germline V CDR1 and CDR2: SGDLS, YYNGEE. The V gene lost 7 bases and the J gene lost 0 bases, with 2 bases spanning the gap. This CDR3 is built from 11 residues. The CDR3 loop reads CASASGNTIYF. CDR3 coding DNA: TGTGCCAGCGCCTCTGGAAACACCATATATTTT. The full variable domain, with the rest looked up from reference TRBV9 and TRBJ1-3, is DSGVTQTPKHLITATGQRVTLRCSPRSGDLSVYWYQQSLDQGLQFLIQYYNGEERAKGNILERFSAQQFPDLHSELNLSSLELGDSALYFCASASGNTIYFGEGSWLTVV.

The genes are TRBV6-5 and TRBJ2-7; possibly TRBD1 for D (6 bases). V shed 0 bases and J shed 3 bases, with 9 bases lying between them. The CDR3 consists of 14 residues. Germline V CDR1 and CDR2: MNHEY, SVGAGI. In DNA form, the CDR3 reads TGTGCCAGCAGTTACTCGGGACATAGCTACGAGCAGTACTTC. Residues: CASSYSGHSYEQYF.

This clone was counted between two and nine times. The chain carries TRBV19 and TRBJ1-4, with 8 bases that match TRBD1. The ends lost 4 bases at V and 4 bases at J; junction bases unmatched: 2. From germline, CDR1 is LNHDA and CDR2 SQIVND (reference sequence). The CDR3 consists of 14 residues. The CDR3: CASSRTGINEKLFF. Written as DNA, the CDR3 is TGTGCCAGTAGTAGGACAGGGATTAATGAAAAACTGTTTTTT.

The chain recombines TRBV13 with TRBJ1-5; tentatively, D is TRBD1 (5 bases). Germline V gene lookup returns CDR1 PRHDT and CDR2 FYEKMQ (reference sequence). The CDR3 is 14 amino acids. V lost 3 bases and J lost 6, with 12 bases in between. The CDR3 nucleotides are TGTGCCAGCAGCTTCGGGAGGGGACGTCAGCCCCAGCATTTT. Translation: CASSFGRGRQPQHF.

The genes are TRBV19 and TRBJ2-3; 15 nucleotides match TRBD2. The V gene's germline CDR1 is LNHDA and CDR2 SQIVND (reference sequence). Germline trimming cut 7 bases from V and 1 base from J; bases unmatched to any gene: 9. The CDR3 consists of 18 residues. The CDR3 DNA reads as TGTGCCAGTACCCGCGGACTAGCGGGGGGGCTGCGCACAGATACGCAGTATTTT. Residues: CASTRGLAGGLRTDTQYF. Based on the CDR3 plus reference TRBV19 and TRBJ2-3, the full variable domain is DGGITQSPKYLFRKEGQNVTLSCEQNLNHDAMYWYRQDPGQGLRLIYYSQIVNDFQKGDIAEGYSVSREKKESFPLTVTSAQKNPTAFYLCASTRGLAGGLRTDTQYFGPGTRLTVL.

This sequence joins TRBV7-9 and TRBJ1-5; no definite D call. Trimming left V 2 bases short and J 7 bases short, with 9 bases between. Germline V lookup: CDR1 SEHNR, CDR2 FQNEAQ (reference sequence). This CDR3 contains 13 residues. The CDR3 spells CASSLFLEQPQHF. The CDR3 region has the DNA TGTGCCAGCAGCTTATTCCTAGAGCAGCCCCAGCATTTT. Full variable domain (remainder filled in from reference TRBV7-9 and TRBJ1-5): DTGVSQNPRHKITKRGQNVTFRCDPISEHNRLYWYRQTLGQGPEFLTYFQNEAQLEKSRLLSDRFSAERPKGSFSTLEIQRTEQGDSAMYLCASSLFLEQPQHFGDGTRLSIL.

The rearrangement uses TRBV7-2 and TRBJ1-3; D unresolved. The CDR3 runs to 15 residues. The ends were cut back, 5 bases at V and 1 base at J, with 12 bases in the middle. Germline lookup yields CDR1 SGHTA and CDR2 FQGNSA. CDR3 region: CASSPVSTSGNTIYF. Written as DNA, the CDR3 is TGTGCCAGCAGCCCCGTATCCACTTCTGGAAACACCATATATTTT.

This sequence joins TRBV29-1 and TRBJ2-5; D is tentatively TRBD1 or TRBD2 (5 bases each). Trimming stripped 7 bases from V and 4 bases from J, with 19 bases between. The CDR3 totals 14 residues. CDR1 and CDR2 from the germline V gene are SQVTM and ANQGSEA. In DNA, the CDR3 is TGCAGCGCAGCGCCGAGGGGTCAGGGAGAGACCCAGTACTTC. It codes for CSAAPRGQGETQYF.

The gene calls are TRBV7-9 and TRBJ2-1; D assignment may be TRBD1 or TRBD2 (5 bases each). Trimming left V 4 bases short and J 7 bases short, with 11 bases between. The germline CDR1 and CDR2 sequences are SEHNR and FQNEAQ (reference sequence). The CDR3 has 13 amino acids. CDR3 loop: CASSWGSGNEQFF. In nucleotides, the CDR3 is TGTGCCAGCAGCTGGGGCTCGGGAAATGAGCAGTTCTTC. The full variable domain, with the rest looked up from reference TRBV7-9 and TRBJ2-1, is DTGVSQNPRHKITKRGQNVTFRCDPISEHNRLYWYRQTLGQGPEFLTYFQNEAQLEKSRLLSDRFSAERPKGSFSTLEIQRTEQGDSAMYLCASSWGSGNEQFFGPGTRLTVL.

V is TRBV28 and J is TRBJ1-5; 7 nucleotides align to TRBD1. V lost 6 bases and J lost 0; bases outside the gene matches: 14. The CDR3 totals 18 residues. Germline V gives CDR1 MDHEN, CDR2 SYDVKM. For the CDR3, the DNA is TGTGCCAGCAGCCGACCGTGGGGACAGAGTGATAGCAATCAGCCCCAGCATTTT. Translation gives CASSRPWGQSDSNQPQHF.

The rearrangement links TRBV27 to TRBJ2-3; 7 nucleotides align to TRBD1. Germline CDR1 and CDR2: MNHEY and SMNVEV (reference sequence). The CDR3 is 17 residues long. After removal of 3 bases from V and 3 bases from J, the junction contained 12 bases not matched to a gene. CDR3 sequence (DNA): TGTGCCAGCAGTTTCCTAAAGACAGGGATAGTGACAGATACGCAGTATTTT. Translating it yields CASSFLKTGIVTDTQYF.

This clone was seen a single time. The V call is TRBV6-5, the J call TRBJ1-2; D not certain. The CDR3 spans 14 residues. Germline CDR1 reads MNHEY; CDR2 reads SVGAGI. V dropped 6 bases and J dropped 8 bases, with 19 bases sitting between them. CDR3 bases: TGTGCCAGCAGCCAACCTCCGGGTTTGGACGGCTACACCTTC. It specifies CASSQPPGLDGYTF.

The chain carries TRBV30 and TRBJ1-2; D gene ambiguous. This CDR3 is built from 14 residues. Germline V lookup: CDR1 GTSNPN, CDR2 SVGIG (reference sequence). Trimming took off 1 base at V and 1 base at J, with 10 bases between the two ends. CDR3 sequence: CAWSDARGNYGYTF. CDR3 nucleotide sequence: TGTGCCTGGAGTGACGCACGGGGTAACTATGGCTACACCTTC.

V gene TRBV11-3 combines with J gene TRBJ2-6; D is undetermined. The V gene lost 3 bases and the J gene lost 0 bases, with 6 bases spanning the gap. This CDR3 region has 15 residues. Looked up from germline, CDR1 is SGHNT and CDR2 is YENEEA. CDR3 residues: CASSFGNSGANVLTF. The CDR3 DNA follows: TGTGCCAGCAGCTTTGGGAACTCTGGGGCCAACGTCCTGACTTTC.

This clone appeared once. The rearrangement links TRBV7-2 to TRBJ1-1, with 9 positions matching TRBD1. The germline CDR1 and CDR2 sequences are SGHTA and FQGNSA. CDR3 length: 14 residues. J was trimmed by 5 bases and V by 5 bases; bases with no gene match: 6. CDR3 bases: TGTGCCAGCAGCCGAGGACAGGGGAGAACTGAAGCTTTCTTT. Amino acid sequence: CASSRGQGRTEAFF.

The V and J genes are TRBV13 and TRBJ2-7; TRBD1 agrees at 9 bases. The CDR3 is 15 residues long. V lost 4 bases, J lost 4 bases, and 8 bases stayed unmatched. Looked up from germline, CDR1 is PRHDT and CDR2 is FYEKMQ (reference sequence). CDR3 protein: CASSSTTGGVYEQYV. DNA for the CDR3: TGTGCCAGCAGCTCCACGACAGGGGGTGTTTACGAGCAGTACGTC.

V gene TRBV2 combines with J gene TRBJ2-5; no firm D call. This CDR3 region has 13 residues. Per the germline V gene, CDR1 is SNHLY and CDR2 is FYNNEI. Trimming cost V 5 bases and J 5 bases, with 12 bases left between them. CDR3 sequence (DNA): TGTGCCAGCAGTCCCCCAGGTTGGGAGACCCAGTACTTC. It is translated as CASSPPGWETQYF. Full variable domain (missing parts from reference TRBV2 and TRBJ2-5): EPEVTQTPSHQVTQMGQEVILRCVPISNHLYFYWYRQILGQKVEFLVSFYNNEISEKSEIFDDQFSVERPDGSNFTLKIRSTKLEDSAMYFCASSPPGWETQYFGPGTRLLVL.

The chain uses TRBV7-9 and TRBJ2-1; D possibly corresponds to TRBD2 (5 bases). Germline V gene lookup returns CDR1 SEHNR and CDR2 FQNEAQ (reference sequence). V dropped 3 bases and J dropped 3 bases, with 9 bases sitting between them. The CDR3 extends over 14 amino acids. The CDR3: CASSFYGIYNEQFF. The CDR3 DNA reads TGTGCCAGCAGCTTTTACGGGATCTACAATGAGCAGTTCTTC. Supplemented by reference TRBV7-9 and TRBJ2-1, the full variable domain reads DTGVSQNPRHKITKRGQNVTFRCDPISEHNRLYWYRQTLGQGPEFLTYFQNEAQLEKSRLLSDRFSAERPKGSFSTLEIQRTEQGDSAMYLCASSFYGIYNEQFFGPGTRLTVL.

The V gene is TRBV19, the J gene TRBJ1-3; 7 bases fit TRBD1. This CDR3 is 14 amino acids long. Germline trimming cut 10 bases from V and 2 bases from J; bases unmatched to any gene: 8. Germline CDR1 and CDR2: LNHDA and SQIVND (reference sequence). CDR3 protein: CATSRGGPGNTIYF. In DNA form, the CDR3 reads TGTGCCACCTCCAGGGGGGGTCCTGGAAACACCATATATTTT. Full variable domain (remainder filled in from reference TRBV19 and TRBJ1-3): DGGITQSPKYLFRKEGQNVTLSCEQNLNHDAMYWYRQDPGQGLRLIYYSQIVNDFQKGDIAEGYSVSREKKESFPLTVTSAQKNPTAFYLCATSRGGPGNTIYFGEGSWLTVV.

This clone was seen a single time. V is TRBV4-2 and J is TRBJ1-1; 7 nucleotides line up with TRBD1. CDR1 LGHNA and CDR2 YNFKEQ come from the germline V gene. V gave up 0 bases and J gave up 4 bases; unmatched junction bases: 14. The CDR3 runs 18 residues. The CDR3 DNA reads TGTGCCAGCAGCCAAGAAACAGGGGCTAGACTAGGTGGCACTGAAGCTTTCTTT. It codes for CASSQETGARLGGTEAFF.

This clone was observed a few times. DNA of the CDR3: TGTGCCAGCACCATTAGGGGTGTCGGAACCGGGGAGCTGTTTTTT. This codes for CASTIRGVGTGELFF. V is TRBV7-6 and J is TRBJ2-2; a possible D gene is TRBD1 (5 bases). Germline V gene lookup returns CDR1 SGHVS and CDR2 FNYEAQ. V was pared by 7 bases and J by 5 bases, with 17 bases between. The CDR3 covers 15 residues.

The V call is TRBV30, the J call TRBJ1-3, with D hard to call. V was cut by 0 bases and J by 4 bases, with 10 bases left in between. This CDR3 region has 14 residues. Germline assignment: CDR1 GTSNPN and CDR2 SVGIG (reference sequence). CDR3 in amino acids: CAWSVHGSGNTIYF. In DNA form, the CDR3 reads TGTGCCTGGAGTGTACACGGGTCCGGAAACACCATATATTTT.

This clone is labeled medium-sized (0.01 to 0.1%). The CDR3 here is CAISGQAYSGNTIYF. DNA of the CDR3: TGTGCCATCAGTGGACAGGCTTACTCTGGAAACACCATATATTTT. The chain couples TRBV10-3 to TRBJ1-3, with D possibly being TRBD1 (6 bases). Germline V gene data show CDR1 as ENHRY and CDR2 as SYGVKD. The CDR3 consists of 15 residues. Trimming took off 4 bases at V and 0 bases at J, with 10 bases between the two ends.

V is TRBV19 and J is TRBJ2-5, with D maybe TRBD2 (5 bases). V shed 8 bases and J shed 5 bases, with 9 bases lying between them. This CDR3 has 11 residues. The germline gives CDR1 LNHDA, CDR2 SQIVND (reference sequence). CDR3 nucleotides: TGTGCCAGTTCGCAGCGGGAGACCCAGTACTTC. Its translation is CASSQRETQYF.

This chain links TRBV5-1 with TRBJ1-2; no clear D gene. This CDR3 contains 15 residues. Germline lookup yields CDR1 SGHRS and CDR2 YFSETQ. The V gene lost 3 bases and the J gene lost 6 bases, with 18 bases spanning the gap. The CDR3 sequence: CASSSDTLTDDGYTF. The CDR3 DNA is TGCGCCAGCAGCTCCGACACCTTAACGGATGATGGCTACACCTTC.

The chain recombines TRBV5-8 with TRBJ2-5; D is uncertain. Per germline, CDR1 SGHTS and CDR2 YDEGEE. Trimming shortened V by 4 bases and J by 0 bases, and 13 bases separated the two germline ends. This CDR3 has 15 residues. The CDR3 nucleotides are TGTGCCAGCAGCCCCCAAGACGGGTACCAAGAGACCCAGTACTTC. Its protein product is CASSPQDGYQETQYF.